This T cell receptor (beta chain) was documented in a study of identical twins. This CDR3 is built from 13 residues. V shed 2 bases, J shed 7 bases, and the junction held 3 bases outside the gene matches. From the 5' RACE reads, TCRdb called clonotypes with MiXCR, one entry per CDR3 protein. Among around 480,000 distinct CDR3 sequences listed, roughly an eighth were seen once. This clonotype appeared a few times. The same sample was also used in a study of yellow fever vaccine responses in identical twins.

Sample: CD4+ T cells sorted from blood. The source is a woman between 18 and 29 years old in good health. The chain couples TRBV12-3 or TRBV12-4 to TRBJ1-2; 8 bases align to TRBD1. The CDR3 sequence: CASSLTGGGGYTF. The CDR3 nucleotides are TGTGCCAGCAGTTTAACAGGGGGGGGTGGCTACACCTTC.